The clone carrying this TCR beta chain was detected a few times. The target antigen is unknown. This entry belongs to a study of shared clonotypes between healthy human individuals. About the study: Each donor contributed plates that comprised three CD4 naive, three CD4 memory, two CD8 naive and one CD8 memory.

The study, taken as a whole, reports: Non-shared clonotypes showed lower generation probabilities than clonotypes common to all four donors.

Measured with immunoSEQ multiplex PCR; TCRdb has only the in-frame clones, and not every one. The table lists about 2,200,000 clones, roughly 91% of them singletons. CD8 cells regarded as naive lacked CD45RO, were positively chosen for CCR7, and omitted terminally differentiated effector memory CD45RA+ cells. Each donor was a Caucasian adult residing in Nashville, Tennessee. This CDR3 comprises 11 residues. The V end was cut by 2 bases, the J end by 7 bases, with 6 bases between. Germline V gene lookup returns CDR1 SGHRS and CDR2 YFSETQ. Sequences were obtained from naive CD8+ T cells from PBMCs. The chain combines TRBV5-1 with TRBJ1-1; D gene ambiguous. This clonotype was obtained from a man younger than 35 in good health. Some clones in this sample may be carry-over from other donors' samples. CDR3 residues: CASSFANEAFF. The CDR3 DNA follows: TGCGCCAGCAGCTTCGCAAATGAAGCTTTCTTT.